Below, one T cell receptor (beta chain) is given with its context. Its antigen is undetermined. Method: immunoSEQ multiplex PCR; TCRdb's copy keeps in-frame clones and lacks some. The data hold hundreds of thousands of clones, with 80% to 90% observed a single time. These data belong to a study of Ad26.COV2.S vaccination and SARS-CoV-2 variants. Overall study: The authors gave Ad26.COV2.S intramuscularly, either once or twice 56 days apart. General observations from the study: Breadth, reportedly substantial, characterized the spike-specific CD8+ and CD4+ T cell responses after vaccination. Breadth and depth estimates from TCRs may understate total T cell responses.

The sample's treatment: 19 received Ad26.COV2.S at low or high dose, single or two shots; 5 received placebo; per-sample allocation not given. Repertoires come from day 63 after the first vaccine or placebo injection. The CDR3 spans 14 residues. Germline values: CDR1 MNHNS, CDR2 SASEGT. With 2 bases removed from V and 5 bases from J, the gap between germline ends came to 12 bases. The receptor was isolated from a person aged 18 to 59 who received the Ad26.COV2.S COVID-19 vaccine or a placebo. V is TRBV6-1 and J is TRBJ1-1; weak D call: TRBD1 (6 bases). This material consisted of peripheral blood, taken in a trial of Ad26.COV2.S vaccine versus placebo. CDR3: CASSERAGDTEAFF. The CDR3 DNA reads TGTGCCAGCAGTGAACGGGCAGGGGATACTGAAGCTTTCTTT.